Shown below are 14 T cell receptor beta chains from a single sample sequenced in a study of radiation and T cells in renal cell carcinoma. This table comes from immunoSEQ multiplex PCR, and its TCRdb copy is limited to in-frame clones, with some not included. The data contain around 100,000 clones, 70% to 85% of them singletons. Time point denoted: blood 4 weeks post-SBRT, at nephrectomy. Regarding treatment: 15 Gy SBRT to primary tumor, nephrectomy 4 weeks later. Sequenced here: blood, sampled from a patient whose treatment included radiotherapy and nephrectomy. These receptors were collected from a man aged 60 to 75 with renal cell carcinoma.

The rearrangement links TRBV19 to TRBJ1-6, with 8 bases lining up with TRBD1. The CDR3 length is 14 residues. Trimming at V came to 6 bases and at J to 5 bases, leaving 3 bases not matched to a gene. The V gene's germline CDR1 is LNHDA and CDR2 SQIVND (reference sequence). The CDR3 DNA sequence: TGTGCCAGTAGACTGACAGGGGATAATTCACCCCTCCACTTT. Protein: CASRLTGDNSPLHF.

CDR3 sequence reads: CASSHALTGNTGELFF. DNA of the CDR3: TGCGCCAGCAGCCACGCATTAACAGGGAACACCGGGGAGCTGTTTTTT. The chain links TRBV4-1 to TRBJ2-2; weak D call: TRBD1 (5 bases). Germline V CDR1 and CDR2: MGHRA, YSYEKL. The CDR3 has 16 residues. The ends were cut back, 3 bases at V and 1 base at J, with 12 bases in the middle.

This clone has just a few counts. The rearrangement joins TRBV5-1 to TRBJ1-3, with D perhaps TRBD1 (6 bases). Germline V lookup: CDR1 SGHRS, CDR2 YFSETQ. Trimming pared 1 base from V and 2 bases from J, leaving 19 bases between. CDR3 length: 18 residues. The DNA of the CDR3 is TGCGCCAGCAGCTTGTTCCCCCGACAGGACGAACCTGGAAACACCATATATTTT. Amino acids: CASSLFPRQDEPGNTIYF.

Here the CDR3 reads CAWSTPGTGGQPQHF. Here the CDR3 DNA reads TGTGCCTGGAGTACCCCCGGGACAGGGGGTCAGCCCCAGCATTTT. This chain joins TRBV30 and TRBJ1-5, with 11 bases that match TRBD1. Germline trimming cut 2 bases from V and 6 bases from J; bases unmatched to any gene: 6. CDR3 length: 15 residues. Germline CDR1 and CDR2: GTSNPN and SVGIG (reference sequence).

V is TRBV7-9 and J is TRBJ2-6, with D perhaps assigned TRBD1 or TRBD2 (5 bases each). V was shortened by 0 bases and J by 0 bases, with 12 bases between the two germline ends. The CDR3 sequence is 18 residues long. Germline values: CDR1 SEHNR, CDR2 FQNEAQ (reference sequence). CDR3 loop: CASSLARGTYSGANVLTF. The CDR3, as DNA: TGTGCCAGCAGCTTAGCGAGGGGTACATACTCTGGGGCCAACGTCCTGACTTTC.

This clone was seen a handful of times. This chain connects TRBV7-9 to TRBJ2-1; maybe TRBD2 (5 bases). V was cut by 5 bases and J by 6 bases, with 14 bases left in between. Germline V lookup: CDR1 SEHNR, CDR2 FQNEAQ (reference sequence). The CDR3 covers 14 residues. As DNA, the CDR3 is TGTGCCAGCAGCCGGCCTAGCATTGGCAATGAGCAGTTCTTC. Protein sequence: CASSRPSIGNEQFF. Full variable domain (outside the CDR3, taken from reference TRBV7-9 and TRBJ2-1): DTGVSQNPRHKITKRGQNVTFRCDPISEHNRLYWYRQTLGQGPEFLTYFQNEAQLEKSRLLSDRFSAERPKGSFSTLEIQRTEQGDSAMYLCASSRPSIGNEQFFGPGTRLTVL.

The chain employs TRBV11-1 and TRBJ2-3; possible D gene TRBD1, 7 bases. Per germline, CDR1 SGHAT and CDR2 FQDESV (reference sequence). Trimming removed 8 bases from V and 2 bases from J, with 20 bases in between. The CDR3 loop spans 16 amino acids. CDR3 sequence: CASQQGGRGYTDTQYF. The CDR3 DNA is TGTGCCAGCCAGCAGGGGGGTCGGGGATACACAGATACGCAGTATTTT.

This sequence joins TRBV18 and TRBJ1-1; D is possibly TRBD1 (5 bases). CDR3 length: 14 residues. CDR1 KGHSH and CDR2 LQKENI come from the germline V gene. The ends were cut back, 5 bases at V and 5 bases at J, with 15 bases in the middle. The CDR3: CASSTGTPRTEAFF. DNA of the CDR3: TGTGCCAGCTCAACCGGGACCCCCAGGACTGAAGCTTTCTTT.

This clone was detected many times. This CDR3 reads CASSIDAGASNQPQHF. The CDR3 nucleotides are TGTGCCAGTAGTATAGACGCAGGGGCAAGCAATCAGCCCCAGCATTTT. The V call is TRBV19, the J call TRBJ1-5, with D possibly being TRBD1 (6 bases). The CDR3 runs to 16 residues. Trimming shortened V by 0 bases and J by 1 base, and 10 bases separated the two germline ends. Looked up from germline, CDR1 is LNHDA and CDR2 is SQIVND (reference sequence). The variable domain in full, completed from reference TRBV19 and TRBJ1-5, reads DGGITQSPKYLFRKEGQNVTLSCEQNLNHDAMYWYRQDPGQGLRLIYYSQIVNDFQKGDIAEGYSVSREKKESFPLTVTSAQKNPTAFYLCASSIDAGASNQPQHFGDGTRLSIL.

This clone was detected only a few times. V and J are TRBV10-1 and TRBJ1-1; D possibly corresponds to TRBD1 (5 bases). This CDR3 comprises 13 residues. Germline V gives CDR1 WNHNN, CDR2 SYGVQD (reference sequence). V dropped 0 bases and J dropped 4 bases, with 6 bases sitting between them. The CDR3 loop reads CASSESDTTEAFF. The CDR3 nucleotides are TGCGCCAGCAGTGAGTCGGACACCACTGAAGCTTTCTTT.

The CDR3 loop reads CASSLYAVARGYTF. The CDR3 DNA follows: TGTGCCAGCAGTTTGTATGCTGTAGCGCGTGGCTACACCTTC. The chain has TRBV28 and TRBJ1-2; D unclear. The CDR3 length is 14 residues. The V gene lost 3 bases and the J gene lost 7 bases, with 15 bases spanning the gap. Looked up from germline, CDR1 is MDHEN and CDR2 is SYDVKM.

The V gene is TRBV10-2, the J gene TRBJ1-1, with a weak D call TRBD1 (5 bases). Per germline, CDR1 WSHSY and CDR2 SAAADI. The CDR3 loop spans 15 amino acids. V lost 4 bases, J lost 6 bases, and 18 bases lay in between. CDR3 sequence (DNA): TGCGCCAGCAGTGGGTACGGGGCAGGTGGGGCTGAAGCTTTCTTT. Translating it yields CASSGYGAGGAEAFF.

The chain has TRBV6-5 and TRBJ1-1; D remains ambiguous. Germline V gene data show CDR1 as MNHEY and CDR2 as SVGAGI. CDR3 length equals 14 residues. V was trimmed by 5 bases and J by 0 bases, leaving 10 bases between them. The CDR3 protein is CASSRLTLNTEAFF. Here the CDR3 DNA reads TGTGCCAGCAGTCGACTGACCCTGAACACTGAAGCTTTCTTT.

This clone was seen just once. This chain joins TRBV6-1 and TRBJ1-2, with 7 bases matching TRBD1. Germline lookup yields CDR1 MNHNS and CDR2 SASEGT. The CDR3 is 13 residues long. Unmatched junction bases numbered 3, after V lost 6 bases and J lost 2 bases. The CDR3 DNA is TGTGCCAGCAGGGAGACAGGGAACTATGGCTACACCTTC. Its protein product is CASRETGNYGYTF.